These 32 T cell receptor beta chains came from one sample sequenced in a study of lymphopenia after photon versus proton radiotherapy. Clones were read by immunoSEQ multiplex PCR, and TCRdb kept only the in-frame ones, dropping some. In the table there are about 62,000 clones, around 87% of which are singletons. The material sequenced was peripheral blood, taken from a patient treated with proton-based radiotherapy. Receptors originate from a man older than 75 with esophageal cancer.

This chain joins TRBV30 and TRBJ1-1; D may be TRBD1 (5 bases). The germline V gene has CDR1 GTSNPN and CDR2 SVGIG (reference sequence). V lost 2 bases, J lost 11 bases, and 15 bases lay in between. This CDR3 spans 12 amino acids. CDR3 residues: CAWSLSVWGAFF. The CDR3 region has the DNA TGTGCCTGGAGTCTATCGGTTTGGGGGGCTTTCTTT.

The chain uses TRBV28 and TRBJ2-3; either TRBD1 or TRBD2 may fit D (6 bases each). V was pared by 7 bases and J by 3 bases, with 23 bases between. Germline V CDR1 and CDR2: MDHEN, SYDVKM. The CDR3 sequence is 17 residues long. The CDR3, as DNA: TGTGCCAGCACCCCCGGTGGGGGGCTTGGTAAGACAGATACGCAGTATTTT. Amino acid sequence: CASTPGGGLGKTDTQYF.

This sequence joins TRBV7-9 and TRBJ2-1; 13 positions agree with TRBD2. The V segment lost 5 bases and the J segment 9 bases; nucleotides outside the gene matches: 7. The CDR3 sequence is 15 residues long. Germline values: CDR1 SEHNR, CDR2 FQNEAQ (reference sequence). CDR3 amino acids: CASSPPGTSGIEQFF. CDR3 sequence (DNA): TGTGCCAGCAGCCCCCCCGGGACTAGCGGGATTGAGCAGTTCTTC.

The chain recombines TRBV6-5 with TRBJ2-2; D gene uncertain. The V gene's germline CDR1 is MNHEY and CDR2 SVGAGI. V lost 1 base and J 5 bases, leaving 5 bases between the germline ends. The CDR3 runs 13 residues. The CDR3 is CASSYLGTGELFF. Written as DNA, the CDR3 is TGTGCCAGCAGTTACTTGGGAACCGGGGAGCTGTTTTTT.

The V and J genes are TRBV4-3 and TRBJ1-2; D ambiguous. Trimming removed 0 bases from V and 7 bases from J, with 9 bases in between. The CDR3 runs to 13 residues. Per germline, CDR1 LGHNA and CDR2 YSLEER. CDR3 sequence: CASSQDGRGGYTF. CDR3 bases: TGCGCCAGCAGCCAAGATGGGCGGGGTGGCTACACCTTC.

The chain is built from TRBV4-3 and TRBJ1-3; D gene uncertain. CDR1 is LGHNA, CDR2 YSLEER, per germline. V gave up 0 bases and J gave up 4 bases, with 10 bases separating them. The CDR3 runs 15 residues. The CDR3 nucleotides read TGCGCCAGCAGCCAAGATATGGGGTACGGAAACACCATATATTTT. This sequence encodes CASSQDMGYGNTIYF.

V is TRBV5-6 and J is TRBJ1-1; 10 nucleotides agree with TRBD1. The CDR3 has 16 amino acids. Germline lookup yields CDR1 SGHDT and CDR2 YYEEEE. With V trimmed by 4 bases and J by 4 bases, 10 bases remained unmatched. CDR3 protein: CASSLLGQGLSTEAFF. The CDR3, as DNA: TGTGCCAGCAGCCTTCTGGGACAGGGGTTAAGCACTGAAGCTTTCTTT.

The J gene is TRBJ2-1, the V gene TRBV5-1; 10 positions match TRBD2. J gave up 8 bases and V 5 bases, and 13 bases lay outside the gene matches. CDR1 and CDR2 (germline): SGHRS, YFSETQ. This CDR3 has 16 residues. The CDR3 spells CASSNEGLAGVDEQFF. The DNA for the CDR3 is TGCGCCAGCAGTAACGAGGGGCTAGCGGGAGTAGATGAGCAGTTCTTC.

The chain combines TRBV19 with TRBJ1-2; TRBD1 agrees at 7 bases. V was pared by 6 bases and J by 6 bases, with 4 bases of the junction left unmatched. The CDR3 has 12 residues. Germline CDR1 reads LNHDA; CDR2 reads SQIVND (reference sequence). The CDR3: CASSFTGDGYTF. The CDR3 nucleotides read TGTGCCAGTAGCTTTACAGGGGATGGCTACACCTTC.

This clone was seen repeatedly, ten times or more. This chain uses TRBV10-3 with TRBJ2-1; D is perhaps TRBD1 or TRBD2 (5 bases each). CDR1 is ENHRY, CDR2 SYGVKD, per germline. The CDR3 runs 12 residues. V was trimmed by 6 bases and J by 6 bases, leaving 9 bases between them. This CDR3 reads CAISVGGNEQFF. The CDR3 region has the DNA TGTGCCATCAGCGTTGGGGGCAATGAGCAGTTCTTC.

The chain couples TRBV29-1 to TRBJ1-5, with D maybe TRBD1 (5 bases). The CDR3 extends over 14 amino acids. Germline V gene lookup returns CDR1 SQVTM and CDR2 ANQGSEA. V gave up 7 bases and J gave up 1 base, with 14 bases separating them. The DNA of the CDR3 is TGCAGCGCCAAAAGTCGGGGGAGCAATCAGCCCCAGCATTTT. Protein sequence: CSAKSRGSNQPQHF.

The chain recombines TRBV4-1 with TRBJ1-6; D remains unclear. The CDR3 is 13 amino acids. Germline CDR1 MGHRA, CDR2 YSYEKL. With 4 bases removed from V and 10 bases from J, the gap between germline ends came to 11 bases. CDR3 in DNA: TGCGCCAGCAGCCGAGACATAGGCTCACCCCTCCACTTT. It codes for CASSRDIGSPLHF.

The rearrangement links TRBV18 to TRBJ2-5; D is possibly TRBD1 or TRBD2 (5 bases each). This CDR3 is 13 amino acids long. V lost 2 bases to trimming and J lost 5 bases, with 9 bases between them. Germline-derived CDR1 and CDR2 are KGHSH and LQKENI. In DNA form, the CDR3 reads TGTGCCAGCTCACCAGGGACGATGGAGACCCAGTACTTC. Protein sequence: CASSPGTMETQYF.

The chain uses TRBV7-6 and TRBJ2-3; D is unresolved. The germline V and J ends were trimmed by 1 base and 0 bases, with 11 bases remaining between them. The CDR3 is 16 residues long. In germline, CDR1 is SGHVS, CDR2 FNYEAQ. In DNA, the CDR3 is TGTGCCAGCAGCTTAGAAGTCGGCTCTAGCACAGATACGCAGTATTTT. It codes for CASSLEVGSSTDTQYF.

The rearrangement joins TRBV5-5 to TRBJ2-7; possibly TRBD1 for D (7 bases). With 4 bases removed from V and 1 base from J, the gap between germline ends came to 9 bases. This CDR3 has 13 amino acids. Germline loops: CDR1 SGHKS, CDR2 YYEKEE (reference sequence). In nucleotides, the CDR3 is TGTGCCAGCAGCGCGGGACAGTCCTACGAGCAGTACTTC. Translation: CASSAGQSYEQYF.

The rearrangement uses TRBV7-2 and TRBJ2-1; 13 bases agree with TRBD2. J gave up 6 bases and V 3 bases, and 8 bases lay outside the gene matches. The CDR3 extends over 17 amino acids. Germline values: CDR1 SGHTA, CDR2 FQGNSA. CDR3 DNA sequence: TGTGCCAGCAGCTTCGAATCACTAGCGGGAGGGCCCAATGAGCAGTTCTTC. Translating it yields CASSFESLAGGPNEQFF.

The rearrangement links TRBV11-2 to TRBJ2-1; no clear D gene. The CDR3 has 12 amino acids. The V gene's germline CDR1 is SGHAT and CDR2 FQNNGV. Trimming removed 5 bases from V and 2 bases from J, with 4 bases in between. DNA of the CDR3: TGTGCCAGCAGCGTCCCCTACAATGAGCAGTTCTTC. Protein product: CASSVPYNEQFF.

This clone was seen a few times. The chain couples TRBV7-9 to TRBJ1-5; possible D gene TRBD1, 6 bases. V gave up 3 bases and J gave up 3 bases, with 12 bases separating them. The CDR3 sequence is 15 residues long. Germline values: CDR1 SEHNR, CDR2 FQNEAQ (reference sequence). The CDR3 DNA reads as TGTGCCAGCAGCTTCAGCCAGGGGCTCAATCAGCCCCAGCATTTT. Protein: CASSFSQGLNQPQHF. The whole variable domain, filled in from reference TRBV7-9 and TRBJ1-5, reads DTGVSQNPRHKITKRGQNVTFRCDPISEHNRLYWYRQTLGQGPEFLTYFQNEAQLEKSRLLSDRFSAERPKGSFSTLEIQRTEQGDSAMYLCASSFSQGLNQPQHFGDGTRLSIL.

The chain combines TRBV15 with TRBJ2-1; TRBD2 aligns across 12 bases. Per germline, CDR1 LNHNV and CDR2 YYDKDF (reference sequence). The CDR3 runs 17 residues. V lost 0 bases and J lost 6; bases outside the gene matches: 6. The CDR3: CATSREASGRAFNEQFF. For the CDR3, the DNA is TGTGCCACCAGCAGAGAAGCTAGCGGGAGGGCCTTCAATGAGCAGTTCTTC.

The chain joins TRBV5-4 to TRBJ2-2; D is perhaps TRBD2 (6 bases). Germline V gives CDR1 SGHNT, CDR2 YYREEE (reference sequence). Trimming took 4 bases from V and 4 from J, leaving 14 bases between them. The CDR3 is 15 residues long. The DNA for the CDR3 is TGTGCCAGCAGCGAGCGGGCGGGTACCACCGGGGAGCTGTTTTTT. This codes for CASSERAGTTGELFF.

The chain couples TRBV30 to TRBJ1-4, with D unresolved. V shed 3 bases and J shed 8 bases, with 7 bases lying between them. The CDR3 is made up of 11 amino acids. Germline loops: CDR1 GTSNPN, CDR2 SVGIG (reference sequence). Written as DNA, the CDR3 is TGTGCCTGGAGCGTTGGGGAAAAACTGTTTTTT. Translating gives CAWSVGEKLFF. Based on the CDR3 plus reference TRBV30 and TRBJ1-4, the full variable domain is SQTIHQWPATLVQPVGSPLSLECTVEGTSNPNLYWYRQAAGRGLQLLFYSVGIGQISSEVPQNLSASRPQDRQFILSSKKLLLSDSGFYLCAWSVGEKLFFGSGTQLSVL.

This chain uses TRBV11-2 with TRBJ2-1; 9 bases are shared with TRBD2. The CDR3 spans 14 residues. Germline loops: CDR1 SGHAT, CDR2 FQNNGV. V trimming: 1 base; J trimming: 8 bases; junction bases outside the gene matches: 3. This CDR3 reads CASSLGGGAYEQFF. The CDR3, as DNA: TGTGCCAGCAGCTTAGGCGGGGGGGCCTATGAGCAGTTCTTC.

The chain recombines TRBV4-1 with TRBJ1-2; D unclear. CDR1 MGHRA and CDR2 YSYEKL come from the germline V gene. The CDR3 has 16 residues. Trimming left V 2 bases short and J 9 bases short, with 22 bases between. Written as DNA, the CDR3 is TGCGCCAGCAGCCAACATAACCCGGGATTTAGCCCTAGCTACACCTTC. Encoded protein: CASSQHNPGFSPSYTF.

This rearrangement joins TRBV7-2 to TRBJ2-5; D is possibly TRBD2 (6 bases). Germline values: CDR1 SGHTA, CDR2 FQGNSA. Trimming stripped 5 bases from V and 7 bases from J, with 20 bases between. The CDR3 has 15 amino acids. The CDR3 nucleotides are TGTGCCAGCAGCCGGTCCCGCGGGGCCCAGAGGACCCAGTACTTC. It translates to CASSRSRGAQRTQYF. Based on the CDR3 plus reference TRBV7-2 and TRBJ2-5, the full variable domain is GAGVSQSPSNKVTEKGKDVELRCDPISGHTALYWYRQSLGQGLEFLIYFQGNSAPDKSGLPSDRFSAERTGGSVSTLTIQRTQQEDSAVYLCASSRSRGAQRTQYFGPGTRLLVL.

J is TRBJ1-2 and V is TRBV5-6; unclear D gene. This CDR3 region has 13 residues. The germline V gene has CDR1 SGHDT and CDR2 YYEEEE. V was clipped by 4 bases and J by 8 bases, with 15 bases between them. This chain's CDR3 is CASSTGLPVGYTF. The CDR3 DNA is TGTGCCAGCAGCACCGGCCTCCCGGTCGGCTACACCTTC.

This sequence joins TRBV5-4 and TRBJ2-7; tentatively, D is TRBD2 (5 bases). CDR1 and CDR2 (germline): SGHNT, YYREEE (reference sequence). Deletions cut 4 bases from V and 5 bases from J, with 16 bases between. The CDR3 spans 14 residues. The CDR3 sequence is CASSQSGISNEQYF. The CDR3 region has the DNA TGTGCCAGCAGCCAATCCGGGATAAGCAACGAGCAGTACTTC.

The genes are TRBV14 and TRBJ2-7; 7 bases are a match to TRBD2. Trimming removed 4 bases from V and 2 bases from J; junction bases left unmatched: 8. This CDR3 comprises 15 residues. CDR1 and CDR2 (germline): SGHDN, FVKESK. CDR3 sequence: CASSRPPGGPYEQYF. Here the CDR3 DNA reads TGTGCCAGCAGCCGCCCTCCGGGAGGACCCTACGAGCAGTACTTC.

The V call is TRBV6-5, the J call TRBJ1-2; 7 bases line up with TRBD1. The CDR3 covers 13 residues. Germline V lookup: CDR1 MNHEY, CDR2 SVGAGI. The V segment lost 6 bases and the J segment 3 bases; nucleotides outside the gene matches: 4. CDR3 sequence (DNA): TGTGCCAGCAGAGACAGGGACTACTATGGCTACACCTTC. Translated, it gives CASRDRDYYGYTF.

The rearrangement links TRBV7-2 to TRBJ2-7, with D unresolved. Germline lookup yields CDR1 SGHTA and CDR2 FQGNSA. The V gene lost 4 bases and the J gene lost 3 bases, with 7 bases spanning the gap. This CDR3 is 12 amino acids long. CDR3 in DNA: TGTGCCAGCAGCTCCAGCCACTACGAGCAGTACTTC. Its protein is CASSSSHYEQYF.

There are many counts of this clone. The chain is built from TRBV19 and TRBJ1-3; maybe TRBD1 (5 bases). The V and J ends lost 3 bases and 1 base respectively, with 10 bases between them. Germline-derived CDR1 and CDR2 are LNHDA and SQIVND (reference sequence). The CDR3 sequence is 15 residues long. CDR3 protein: CASSMLEGSGNTIYF. Here the CDR3 DNA reads TGTGCCAGTAGTATGCTGGAGGGGTCTGGAAACACCATATATTTT.

This clone has a handful of counts. The V gene is TRBV9, the J gene TRBJ1-1; possibly TRBD1 for D (5 bases). V lost 4 bases to trimming and J lost 0 bases, with 7 bases between them. CDR1 and CDR2 (germline): SGDLS, YYNGEE. This CDR3 is 13 amino acids long. The CDR3 coding sequence is TGTGCCAGCAGCCAGGGACTGAACACTGAAGCTTTCTTT. Translated: CASSQGLNTEAFF.

The V gene is TRBV6-1, the J gene TRBJ1-6, with 10 bases fitting TRBD1. CDR3 length equals 15 residues. The junction had 8 bases not matched to a gene; V was cut back by 5 bases and J by 10 bases. Germline CDR1 and CDR2: MNHNS and SASEGT. CDR3 sequence (DNA): TGTGCCAGCAGTCCGATAGACAGGGGGCAATCACCCCTCCACTTT. It translates to CASSPIDRGQSPLHF.